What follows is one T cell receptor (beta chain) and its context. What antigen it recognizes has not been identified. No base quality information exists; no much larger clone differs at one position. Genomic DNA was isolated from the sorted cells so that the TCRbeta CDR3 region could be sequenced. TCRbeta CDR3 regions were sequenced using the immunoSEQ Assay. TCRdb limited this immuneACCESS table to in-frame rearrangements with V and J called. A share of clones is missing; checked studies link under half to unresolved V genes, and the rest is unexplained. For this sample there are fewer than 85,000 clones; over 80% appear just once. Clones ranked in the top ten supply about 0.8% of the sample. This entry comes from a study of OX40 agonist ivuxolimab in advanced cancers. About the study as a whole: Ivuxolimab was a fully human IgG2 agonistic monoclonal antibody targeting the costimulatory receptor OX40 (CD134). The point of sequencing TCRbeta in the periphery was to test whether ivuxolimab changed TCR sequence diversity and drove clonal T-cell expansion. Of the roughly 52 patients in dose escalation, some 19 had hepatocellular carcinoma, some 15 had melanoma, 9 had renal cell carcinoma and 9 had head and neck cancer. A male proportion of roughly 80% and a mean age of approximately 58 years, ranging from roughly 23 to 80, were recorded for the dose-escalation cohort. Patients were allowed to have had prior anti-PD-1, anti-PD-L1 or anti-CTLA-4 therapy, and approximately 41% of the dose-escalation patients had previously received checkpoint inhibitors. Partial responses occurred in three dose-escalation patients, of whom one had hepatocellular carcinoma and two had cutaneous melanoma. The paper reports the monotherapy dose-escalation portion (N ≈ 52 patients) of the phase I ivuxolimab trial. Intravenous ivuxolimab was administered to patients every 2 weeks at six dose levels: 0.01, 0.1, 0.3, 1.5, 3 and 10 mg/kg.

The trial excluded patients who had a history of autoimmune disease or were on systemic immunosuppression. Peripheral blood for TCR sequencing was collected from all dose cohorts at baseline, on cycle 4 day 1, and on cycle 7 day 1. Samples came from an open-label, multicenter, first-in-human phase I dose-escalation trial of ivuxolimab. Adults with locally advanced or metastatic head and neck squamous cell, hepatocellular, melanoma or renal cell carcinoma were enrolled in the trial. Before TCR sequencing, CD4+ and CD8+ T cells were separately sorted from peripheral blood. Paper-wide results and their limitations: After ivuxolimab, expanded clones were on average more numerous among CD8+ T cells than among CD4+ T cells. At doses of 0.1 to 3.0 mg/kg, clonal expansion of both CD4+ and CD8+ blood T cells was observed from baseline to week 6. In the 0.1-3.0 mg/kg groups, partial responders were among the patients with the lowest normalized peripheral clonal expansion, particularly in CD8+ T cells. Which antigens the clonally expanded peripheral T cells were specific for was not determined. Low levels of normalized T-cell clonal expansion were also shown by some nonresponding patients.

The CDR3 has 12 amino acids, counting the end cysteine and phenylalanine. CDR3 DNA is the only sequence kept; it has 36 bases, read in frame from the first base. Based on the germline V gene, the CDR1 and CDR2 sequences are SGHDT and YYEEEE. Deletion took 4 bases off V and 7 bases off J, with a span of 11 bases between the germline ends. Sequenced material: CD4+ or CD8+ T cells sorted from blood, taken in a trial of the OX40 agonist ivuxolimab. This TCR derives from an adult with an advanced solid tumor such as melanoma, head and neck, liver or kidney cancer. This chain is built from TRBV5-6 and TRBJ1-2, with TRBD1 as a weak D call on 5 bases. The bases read TGTGCCAGCAGCGCGGGGCTTTCTGGCTACACCTTC. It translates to CASSAGLSGYTF. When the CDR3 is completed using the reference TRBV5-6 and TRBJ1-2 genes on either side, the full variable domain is DAGVTQSPTHLIKTRGQQVTLRCSPKSGHDTVSWYQQALGQGPQFIFQYYEEEERQRGNFPDRFSGHQFPNYSSELNVNALLLGDSALYLCASSAGLSGYTFGSGTRLTVV.